The 18 T cell receptor beta chains in this list originate from one sample, sequenced in a study of vaccination effects on CD4 cells after COVID-19. Peptide-pool stimulation followed by sequencing identified expanded antigen-specific CD4+ clonotypes in the ViraFEST assay. Having been cultured for about 10 days, the cells underwent CD4+ T cell isolation. By PCR, the person was confirmed to have had SARS-CoV-2 infection between March and December 2020. These receptors have no known antigen. The assay was immunoSEQ multiplex PCR, and TCRdb's table has in-frame clones only and misses some. The sample has tens of thousands of clones, roughly two thirds seen once; the top ten hold more than 15%. Sequenced material: CD4+ T cells from PBMCs cultured with SARS-CoV-2 spike peptides, taken before COVID-19 vaccination. The source is a human donor who had a prior SARS-CoV-2 infection.

This clone counts as large. The genes are TRBV4-3 and TRBJ2-2; unclear D gene. Germline lookup yields CDR1 LGHNA and CDR2 YSLEER. The CDR3 contains 18 residues. V was clipped by 0 bases and J by 2 bases, with 16 bases between them. CDR3 loop: CASSQEVLGPINTGELFF. DNA of the CDR3: TGCGCCAGCAGCCAAGAGGTTTTAGGCCCTATAAACACCGGGGAGCTGTTTTTT.

This sequence joins TRBV5-6 and TRBJ2-7; the D gene is possibly TRBD2 (5 bases). V lost 0 bases to trimming and J lost 1 base, with 8 bases between them. This CDR3 is built from 14 residues. Germline V gene data show CDR1 as SGHDT and CDR2 as YYEEEE. The CDR3, as DNA: TGTGCCAGCAGCTTGGACGCGGGTTCCTACGAGCAGTACTTC. Protein product: CASSLDAGSYEQYF. Together with reference TRBV5-6 and TRBJ2-7, the CDR3 gives the full variable domain: DAGVTQSPTHLIKTRGQQVTLRCSPKSGHDTVSWYQQALGQGPQFIFQYYEEEERQRGNFPDRFSGHQFPNYSSELNVNALLLGDSALYLCASSLDAGSYEQYFGPGTRLTVT.

The V gene is TRBV4-3, the J gene TRBJ2-3; the match to TRBD1 covers 7 bases. The CDR3 totals 16 residues. V dropped 0 bases and J dropped 6; count of bases not matched to a gene: 9. Germline CDR1 reads LGHNA; CDR2 reads YSLEER. CDR3 loop: CASSQDAETGKDTQYF. The DNA for the CDR3 is TGCGCCAGCAGCCAAGACGCCGAGACAGGGAAGGATACGCAGTATTTT.

This clone has a handful of counts. The chain carries TRBV30 and TRBJ1-6; D is undetermined. V gave up 2 bases and J gave up 4 bases, with 9 bases separating them. Germline values: CDR1 GTSNPN, CDR2 SVGIG (reference sequence). This CDR3 has 14 amino acids. CDR3 DNA sequence: TGTGCCTGGAGTTTCACAGATTATAATTCACCCCTCCACTTT. Translating it yields CAWSFTDYNSPLHF.

Note on this clone: The germline gene is not matched at one end of the junction; a read error may be the cause. CDR3 sequence: CASSPLLRGEQYF. CDR3 in DNA: TGTGCTAGCAGCCCCCTGCTCCGAGGCGAGCAGTACTTC. The chain employs TRBV7-7 and TRBJ2-7; D uncertain. CDR3 length equals 13 residues. CDR1 and CDR2 (germline): SSHAT, FNYEAQ (reference sequence). The complete variable domain, with remaining parts taken from reference TRBV7-7 and TRBJ2-7, reads GAGVSQSPRYKVTKRGQDVTLRCDPISSHATLYWYQQALGQGPEFLTYFNYEAQPDKSGLPSDRFSAERPEGSISTLTIQRTEQRDSAMYRCASSPLLRGEQYFGPGTRLTVT.

The chain has TRBV18 and TRBJ1-3; possible D gene TRBD1, 5 bases. The CDR3 runs 15 residues. Germline loops: CDR1 KGHSH, CDR2 LQKENI. Trimming shortened V by 3 bases and J by 8 bases, and 17 bases separated the two germline ends. The CDR3 DNA is TGTGCCAGCTCACCCACGGGGCCTCCGAGTGACACCATATATTTT. This sequence encodes CASSPTGPPSDTIYF.

The chain combines TRBV11-2 with TRBJ2-7, with 10 bases aligning to TRBD1. This CDR3 region has 15 residues. The germline gives CDR1 SGHAT, CDR2 FQNNGV. The V gene end was trimmed by 5 bases and the J gene end by 5 bases; junction bases not matched to a gene: 9. CDR3 amino acids: CASSQKGQGLDEQYF. The DNA of the CDR3 is TGTGCCAGCAGCCAAAAGGGACAGGGGCTTGACGAGCAGTACTTC.

The chain combines TRBV18 with TRBJ1-4; 10 nucleotides align to TRBD1. The CDR3 contains 15 residues. Germline CDR1 is KGHSH and CDR2 is LQKENI. V was pared by 3 bases and J by 8 bases, with 6 bases of the junction left unmatched. CDR3 sequence: CASSPGQGREEKLFF. The CDR3 DNA is TGTGCCAGCTCACCGGGACAGGGGCGGGAGGAAAAACTGTTTTTT.

This chain uses TRBV15 with TRBJ2-1; perhaps TRBD1 as D (8 bases). The CDR3 is 15 amino acids. Trimming stripped 0 bases from V and 15 bases from J, with 21 bases between. The germline gives CDR1 LNHNV, CDR2 YYDKDF (reference sequence). CDR3 region: CATSRDATGGDRGFF. The CDR3 region has the DNA TGTGCCACCAGCAGAGATGCTACAGGGGGGGACCGAGGGTTCTTC.

This chain joins TRBV5-4 and TRBJ2-2; D may be TRBD2 (6 bases). Trimming left V 4 bases short and J 0 bases short, with 10 bases between. Germline V CDR1 and CDR2: SGHNT, YYREEE (reference sequence). The CDR3 length is 15 residues. The CDR3 sequence is CASSPAGTNTGELFF. The CDR3 coding sequence is TGTGCCAGCAGCCCAGCGGGCACGAACACCGGGGAGCTGTTTTTT.

The chain couples TRBV27 to TRBJ2-1, with 11 bases fitting TRBD2. J was trimmed by 3 bases and V by 5 bases; bases with no gene match: 9. Per germline, CDR1 MNHEY and CDR2 SMNVEV (reference sequence). The CDR3 is 17 residues long. The CDR3 DNA reads as TGTGCCAGCAGTACCTATTCTAGCGGGGGGCTCTACAATGAGCAGTTCTTC. Translating it yields CASSTYSSGGLYNEQFF.

This clone was detected once. The chain joins TRBV7-3 to TRBJ2-2, with a tentative D call TRBD2 (7 bases). Germline V gene sequence: CDR1 SGHTA, CDR2 FQGTGA. The CDR3 has 16 residues. Trimming took off 1 base at V and 0 bases at J, with 9 bases between the two ends. Written as DNA, the CDR3 is TGTGCCAGCAGCTTAAGAGGGGGGGCGAACACCGGGGAGCTGTTTTTT. It specifies CASSLRGGANTGELFF.

The CDR3 region is CASSYRLAGSTDTQYF. Here the CDR3 DNA reads TGTGCCAGCAGTTATCGACTAGCGGGATCCACAGATACGCAGTATTTT. This chain links TRBV7-2 with TRBJ2-3, with TRBD2 matching 11 bases. V lost 6 bases to trimming and J lost 2 bases; unmatched junction nucleotides: 7. Germline CDR1 is SGHTA and CDR2 is FQGNSA. The CDR3 is made up of 16 amino acids. The full variable domain, with the rest looked up from reference TRBV7-2 and TRBJ2-3, is GAGVSQSPSNKVTEKGKDVELRCDPISGHTALYWYRQSLGQGLEFLIYFQGNSAPDKSGLPSDRFSAERTGGSVSTLTIQRTQQEDSAVYLCASSYRLAGSTDTQYFGPGTRLTVL.

This rearrangement joins TRBV7-9 to TRBJ2-5; D is perhaps TRBD1 or TRBD2 (5 bases each). Germline V lookup: CDR1 SEHNR, CDR2 FQNEAQ (reference sequence). This CDR3 spans 14 amino acids. V lost 8 bases and J 5 bases, leaving 18 bases between the germline ends. The CDR3 sequence is CASHGRGALETQYF. The DNA of the CDR3 is TGTGCCAGCCACGGACGGGGCGCTTTGGAGACCCAGTACTTC.

This clone occurred once. The chain couples TRBV2 to TRBJ2-7; D not certain. Trimming left V 2 bases short and J 6 bases short, with 11 bases between. The CDR3 contains 13 residues. The germline CDR1 and CDR2 sequences are SNHLY and FYNNEI. CDR3 bases: TGTGCCAGCAGTGAATCCCTTTCCCCCGAGCAGTACTTC. Translation gives CASSESLSPEQYF.

The chain links TRBV4-2 to TRBJ2-1; TRBD2 matches at 12 bases. Germline V gene data show CDR1 as LGHNA and CDR2 as YNFKEQ. The CDR3 runs 19 residues. Trimming cost V 1 base and J 6 bases; bases outside gene matches: 13. This CDR3 is CASSQVASGRALSVNEQFF. For the CDR3, the DNA is TGTGCCAGCAGCCAAGTGGCTAGCGGGAGGGCCCTATCCGTCAATGAGCAGTTCTTC.

V and J are TRBV21-1 and TRBJ2-6; the table's D call, TRBD2, has no DNA check behind it. TRBV21-1 constitutes a pseudogene. The CDR3 consists of 13 residues. CDR3 DNA sequence: TGTGCCGGCGGTCCCCTTAGGGCCAACGTCCTGACTTTC. It specifies CAGGPLRANVLTF.

The rearrangement joins TRBV2 to TRBJ1-1; TRBD1 aligns across 7 bases. With V trimmed by 7 bases and J by 1 base, 6 bases remained unmatched. Germline values: CDR1 SNHLY, CDR2 FYNNEI. This CDR3 has 14 residues. The CDR3 loop is CASTRRDRNTEAFF. The DNA for the CDR3 is TGTGCCAGCACCCGAAGGGACAGGAACACTGAAGCTTTCTTT. The full variable domain, its missing parts supplied by reference TRBV2 and TRBJ1-1, is EPEVTQTPSHQVTQMGQEVILRCVPISNHLYFYWYRQILGQKVEFLVSFYNNEISEKSEIFDDQFSVERPDGSNFTLKIRSTKLEDSAMYFCASTRRDRNTEAFFGQGTRLTVV.